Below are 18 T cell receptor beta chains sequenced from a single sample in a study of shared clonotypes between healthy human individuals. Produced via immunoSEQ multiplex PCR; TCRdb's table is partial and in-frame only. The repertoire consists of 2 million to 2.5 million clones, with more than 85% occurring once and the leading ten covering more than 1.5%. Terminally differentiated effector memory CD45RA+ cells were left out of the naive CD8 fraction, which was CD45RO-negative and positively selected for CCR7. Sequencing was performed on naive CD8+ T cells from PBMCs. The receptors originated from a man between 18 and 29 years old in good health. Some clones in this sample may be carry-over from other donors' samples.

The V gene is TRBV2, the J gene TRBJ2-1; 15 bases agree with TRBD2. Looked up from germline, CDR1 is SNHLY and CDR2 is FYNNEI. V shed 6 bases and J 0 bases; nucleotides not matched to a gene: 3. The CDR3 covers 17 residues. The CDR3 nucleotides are TGTGCCAGCAGCGGACTAGCGGGGGGGAGCTCCTACAATGAGCAGTTCTTC. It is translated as CASSGLAGGSSYNEQFF.

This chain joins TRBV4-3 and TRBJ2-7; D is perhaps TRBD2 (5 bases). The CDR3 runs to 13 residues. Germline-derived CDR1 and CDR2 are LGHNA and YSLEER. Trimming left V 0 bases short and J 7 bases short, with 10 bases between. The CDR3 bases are TGCGCCAGCAGCCAAGAGAGGGCCATGGAGCAGTACTTC. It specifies CASSQERAMEQYF.

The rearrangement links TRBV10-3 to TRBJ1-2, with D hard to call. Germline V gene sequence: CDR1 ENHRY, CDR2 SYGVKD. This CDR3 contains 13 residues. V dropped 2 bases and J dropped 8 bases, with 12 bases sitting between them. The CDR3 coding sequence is TGTGCCATCAGTGAGGACCCGATCGAGGGCTACACCTTC. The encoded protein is CAISEDPIEGYTF.

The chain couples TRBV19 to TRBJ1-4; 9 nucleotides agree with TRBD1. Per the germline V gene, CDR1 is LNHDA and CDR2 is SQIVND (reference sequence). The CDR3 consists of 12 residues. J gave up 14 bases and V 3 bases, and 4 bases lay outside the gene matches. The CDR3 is CASSIGDRDLFF. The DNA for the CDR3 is TGTGCCAGTAGTATCGGGGACAGGGATCTGTTTTTT.

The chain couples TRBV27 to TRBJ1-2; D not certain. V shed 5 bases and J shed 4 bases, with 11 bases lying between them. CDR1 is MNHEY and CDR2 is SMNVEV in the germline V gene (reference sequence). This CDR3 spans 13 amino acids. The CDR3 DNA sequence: TGTGCCAGCAGTGCCGGGAGTAGCTATGGCTACACCTTC. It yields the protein CASSAGSSYGYTF.

The CDR3 region has the DNA TGCGCCAGCACCCTATCCGGGACCGGGGAGCTGTTTTTT. It specifies CASTLSGTGELFF. This chain connects TRBV4-3 to TRBJ2-2; D unresolved. V was clipped by 7 bases and J by 5 bases, with 11 bases between them. This CDR3 is 13 amino acids long. From germline, CDR1 is LGHNA and CDR2 YSLEER.

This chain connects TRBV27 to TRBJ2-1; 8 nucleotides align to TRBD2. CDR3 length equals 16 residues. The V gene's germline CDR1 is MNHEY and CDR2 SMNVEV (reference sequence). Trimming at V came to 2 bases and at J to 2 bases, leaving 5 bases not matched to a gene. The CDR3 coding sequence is TGTGCCAGCAGTTTAAGAGCGGGAGCAACCTACAATGAGCAGTTCTTC. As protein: CASSLRAGATYNEQFF.

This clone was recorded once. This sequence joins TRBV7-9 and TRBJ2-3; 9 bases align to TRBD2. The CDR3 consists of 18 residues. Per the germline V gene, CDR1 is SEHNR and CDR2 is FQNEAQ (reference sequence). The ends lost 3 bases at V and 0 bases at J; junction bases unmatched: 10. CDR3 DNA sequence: TGTGCCAGCAGCTTGGAGCCGGGACTAGCTTTTAGCACAGATACGCAGTATTTT. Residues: CASSLEPGLAFSTDTQYF.

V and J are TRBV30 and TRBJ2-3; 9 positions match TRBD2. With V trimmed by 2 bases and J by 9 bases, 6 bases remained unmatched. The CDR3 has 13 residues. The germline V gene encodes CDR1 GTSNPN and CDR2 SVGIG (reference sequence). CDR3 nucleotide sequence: TGTGCCTGGAGTTGGGCTAGCGGGGACACGCAGTATTTT. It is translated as CAWSWASGDTQYF.

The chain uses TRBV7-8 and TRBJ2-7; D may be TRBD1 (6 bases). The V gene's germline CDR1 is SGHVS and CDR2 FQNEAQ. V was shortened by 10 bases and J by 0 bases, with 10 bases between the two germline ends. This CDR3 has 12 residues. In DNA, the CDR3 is TGTGCCACCGGGACAAACTCCTACGAGCAGTACTTC. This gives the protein CATGTNSYEQYF. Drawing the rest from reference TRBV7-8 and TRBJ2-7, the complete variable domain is GAGVSQSPRYKVAKRGQDVALRCDPISGHVSLFWYQQALGQGPEFLTYFQNEAQLDKSGLPSDRFFAERPEGSVSTLKIQRTQQEDSAVYLCATGTNSYEQYFGPGTRLTVT.

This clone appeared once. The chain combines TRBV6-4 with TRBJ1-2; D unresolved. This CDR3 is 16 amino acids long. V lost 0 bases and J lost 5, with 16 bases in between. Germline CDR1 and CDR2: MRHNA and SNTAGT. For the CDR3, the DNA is TGTGCCAGCAGTGACTCCCACAGCCGCCCGAGGTATGGCTACACCTTC. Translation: CASSDSHSRPRYGYTF.

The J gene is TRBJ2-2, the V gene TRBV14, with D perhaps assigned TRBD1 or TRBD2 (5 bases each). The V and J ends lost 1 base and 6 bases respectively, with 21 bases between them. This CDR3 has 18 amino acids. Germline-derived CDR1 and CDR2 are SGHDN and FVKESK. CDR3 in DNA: TGTGCCAGCAGCCAAGCCCGACGGCAGGGACGGTTCGCCGGGGAGCTGTTTTTT. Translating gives CASSQARRQGRFAGELFF.

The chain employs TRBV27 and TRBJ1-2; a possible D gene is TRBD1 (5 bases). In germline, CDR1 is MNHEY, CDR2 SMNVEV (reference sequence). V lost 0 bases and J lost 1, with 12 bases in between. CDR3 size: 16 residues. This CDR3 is CASSLSLRGGNYGYTF. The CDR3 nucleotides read TGTGCCAGCAGTTTATCGTTACGGGGGGGTAACTATGGCTACACCTTC.

The CDR3 sequence: CASSLRPQGRGAKNIQYF. DNA of the CDR3: TGTGCCAGCAGTTTAAGGCCACAGGGCCGCGGGGCCAAAAACATTCAGTACTTC. The V gene is TRBV28, the J gene TRBJ2-4, with a weak D call TRBD1 (6 bases). V lost 2 bases to trimming and J lost 1 base, with 18 bases between them. The CDR3 has 18 amino acids. CDR1 and CDR2 from the germline V gene are MDHEN and SYDVKM.

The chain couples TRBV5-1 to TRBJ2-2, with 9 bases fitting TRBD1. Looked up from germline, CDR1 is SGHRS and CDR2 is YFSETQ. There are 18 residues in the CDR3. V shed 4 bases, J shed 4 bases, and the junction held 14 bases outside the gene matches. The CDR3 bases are TGCGCCAGCAGCCCCGACACACCCGGACAGGGGACCACCGGGGAGCTGTTTTTT. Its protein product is CASSPDTPGQGTTGELFF.

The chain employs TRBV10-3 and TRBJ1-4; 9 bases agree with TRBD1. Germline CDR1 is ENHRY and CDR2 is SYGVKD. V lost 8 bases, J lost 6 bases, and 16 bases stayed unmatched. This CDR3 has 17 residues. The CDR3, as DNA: TGTGCCATCTCGGACGGGACAGGGATTACCCAGTATGAAAAACTGTTTTTT. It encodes CAISDGTGITQYEKLFF.

This CDR3 is CASSLNRLGGGTGELFF. CDR3 bases: TGTGCCAGCAGCTTAAATCGCCTGGGGGGCGGCACCGGGGAGCTGTTTTTT. The chain uses TRBV7-3 and TRBJ2-2; D tentatively reads TRBD1 or TRBD2 (6 bases each). Between the trimmed V and J ends, which lost 1 base and 4 bases, there was a span of 16 bases. From germline, CDR1 is SGHTA and CDR2 FQGTGA. This CDR3 contains 17 residues.

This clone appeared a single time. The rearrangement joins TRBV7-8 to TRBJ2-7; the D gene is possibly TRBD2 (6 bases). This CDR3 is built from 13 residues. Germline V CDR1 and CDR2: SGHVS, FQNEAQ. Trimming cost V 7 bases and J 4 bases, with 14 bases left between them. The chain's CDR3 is CASTPGSWYEQYF. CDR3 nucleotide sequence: TGTGCCAGCACCCCCGGGAGTTGGTACGAGCAGTACTTC.